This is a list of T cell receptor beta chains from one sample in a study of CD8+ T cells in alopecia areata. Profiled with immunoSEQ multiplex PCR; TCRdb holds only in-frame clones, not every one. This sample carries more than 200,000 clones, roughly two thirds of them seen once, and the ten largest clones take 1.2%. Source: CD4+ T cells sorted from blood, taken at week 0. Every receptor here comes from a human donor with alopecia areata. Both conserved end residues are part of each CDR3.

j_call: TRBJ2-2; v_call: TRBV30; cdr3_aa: CAWIFGRNTGELFF
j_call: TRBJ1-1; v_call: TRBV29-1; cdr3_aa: CSARGTGNTEAFF
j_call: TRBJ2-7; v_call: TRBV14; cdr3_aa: CASSQEVSYEQYF
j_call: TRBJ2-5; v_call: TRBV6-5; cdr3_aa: CASTPAFQETQYF
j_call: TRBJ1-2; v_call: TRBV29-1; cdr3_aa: CSATGQGNGYTF
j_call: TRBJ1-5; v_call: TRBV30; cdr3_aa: CAWSSDAGGYSNQPQHF
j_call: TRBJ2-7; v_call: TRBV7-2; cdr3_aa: CASSPAGVTYEQYF
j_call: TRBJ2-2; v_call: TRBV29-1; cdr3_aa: CSGGLGGNTGELFF
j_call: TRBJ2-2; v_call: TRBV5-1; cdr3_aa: CASSLDLTVNTGELFF
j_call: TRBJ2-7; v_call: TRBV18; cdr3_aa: CASSPNHTYEQYF
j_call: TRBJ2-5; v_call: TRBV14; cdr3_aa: CASSPLRGGRQETQYF
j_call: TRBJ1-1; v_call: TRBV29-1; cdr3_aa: CSVAGGAEAFF
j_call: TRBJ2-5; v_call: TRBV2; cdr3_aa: CASTSTRGTPETQYF
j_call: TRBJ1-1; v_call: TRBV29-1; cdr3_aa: CSVEGVNTEAFF
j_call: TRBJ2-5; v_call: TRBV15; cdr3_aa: CATSSPRTGQETQYF
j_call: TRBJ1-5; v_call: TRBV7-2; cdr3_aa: CASSTGYQPQHF
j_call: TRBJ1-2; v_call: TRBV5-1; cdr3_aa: CASSFGQALYGYTF
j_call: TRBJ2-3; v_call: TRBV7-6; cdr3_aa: CASSYPPGQNTDTQYF
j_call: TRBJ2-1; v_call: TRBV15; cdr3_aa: CATSTTGTGEQFF
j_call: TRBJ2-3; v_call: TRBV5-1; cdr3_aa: CASSLVSHTDTQYF
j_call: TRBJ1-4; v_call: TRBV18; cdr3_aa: CASSLRDLREEKLFF
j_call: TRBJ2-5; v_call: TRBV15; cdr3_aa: CASRRGAEETQYF
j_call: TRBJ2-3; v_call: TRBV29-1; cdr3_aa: CSVESSTSWRDTQYF
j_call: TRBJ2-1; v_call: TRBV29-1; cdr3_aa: CSVARDRGYNEQFF
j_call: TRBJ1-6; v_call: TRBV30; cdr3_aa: CAWSANQGASSPLHF
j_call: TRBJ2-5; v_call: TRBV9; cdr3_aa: CASSVDQSSSPGTTQYF
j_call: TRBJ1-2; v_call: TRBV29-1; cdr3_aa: CSVSNRVSGYTF
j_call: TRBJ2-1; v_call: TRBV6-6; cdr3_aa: CASSYSTGLSEQFF
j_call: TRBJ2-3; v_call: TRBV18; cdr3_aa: CASSPRSADTQYF
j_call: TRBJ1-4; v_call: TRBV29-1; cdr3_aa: CSGFTGEKLFF
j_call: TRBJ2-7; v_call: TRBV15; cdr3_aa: CATSRGRATYEQYF
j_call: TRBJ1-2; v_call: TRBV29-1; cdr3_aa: CSVGLTLQLSRGYTF
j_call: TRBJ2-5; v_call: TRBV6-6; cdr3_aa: CASSYGGETQYF
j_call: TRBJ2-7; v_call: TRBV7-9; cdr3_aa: CASSLAGGEQYF
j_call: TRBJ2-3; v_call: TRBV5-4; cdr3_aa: CASSLAAGRSTDTQYF
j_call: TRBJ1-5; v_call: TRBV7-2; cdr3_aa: CASSLGSLGNQPQHF
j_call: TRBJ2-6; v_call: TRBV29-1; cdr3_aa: CSTLGGDGANVLTF
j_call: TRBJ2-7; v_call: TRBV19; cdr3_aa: CASSGTGTYEQYF
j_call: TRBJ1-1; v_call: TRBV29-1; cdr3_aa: CSAKRTPMNTEAFF
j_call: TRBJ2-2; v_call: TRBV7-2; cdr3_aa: CATSLNTGELFF
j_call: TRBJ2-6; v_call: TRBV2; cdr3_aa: CASSKETGISGANVLTF
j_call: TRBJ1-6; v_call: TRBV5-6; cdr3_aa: CASSYPGSYNSPLHF
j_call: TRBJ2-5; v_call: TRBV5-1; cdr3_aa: CASSSPGSMETQYF
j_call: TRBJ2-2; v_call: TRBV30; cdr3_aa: CAWSVYELAGTGELFF
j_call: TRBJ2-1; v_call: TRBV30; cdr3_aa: CAWRLGNPYNEQFF
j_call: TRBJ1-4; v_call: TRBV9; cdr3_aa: CASNQGGGNEKLFF
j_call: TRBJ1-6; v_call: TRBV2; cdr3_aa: CASSGLYSPLHF
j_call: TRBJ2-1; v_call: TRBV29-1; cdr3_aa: CSGHGTSGVNEQFF
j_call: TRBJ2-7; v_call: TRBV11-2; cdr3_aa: CASGEHSYEQYF
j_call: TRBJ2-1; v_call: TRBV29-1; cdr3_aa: CSVERVRYNEQFF
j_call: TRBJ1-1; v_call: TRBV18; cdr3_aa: CASSLKPGDTEAFF
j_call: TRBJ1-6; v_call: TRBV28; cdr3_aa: CASWLGRGLGSPLHF
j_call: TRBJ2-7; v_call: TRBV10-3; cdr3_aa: CAISESQDRGGEQYF